This paragraph covers one TCR beta chain sequence. Its antigen is not identified. This sample was included in a study of T cells in Graves' hyperthyroidism and ophthalmopathy. Study results and caveats: A model of 13 V-J features distinguished ophthalmopathy from stable hyperthyroidism.

The diagnostic basis comprised clinical symptoms, serum thyroxine and TRAb, thyroid ultrasound and orbital computed tomography. Researchers amplified the TCR beta CDR3 regions from RNA transcripts. Using the HTBI primer set, a first-round RT-PCR was run on the TCR CDR3. TCRdb fed the multiplex PCR reads into MiXCR, producing one record per CDR3 protein. The repertoire holds around 500,000 distinct CDR3 sequences, with about 22% as singletons. Trimming left V 5 bases short and J 11 bases short, with 18 bases between. Germline assignment: CDR1 SGHTA and CDR2 FQGTGA. The CDR3 is 13 amino acids. The sample taken for sequencing was blood. This receptor was taken from a woman in her 70s with Graves' ophthalmopathy. This rearrangement joins TRBV7-3 to TRBJ1-1; a possible D gene is TRBD1 (5 bases). Here the CDR3 reads CASSEPGVGDAFF. Written as DNA, the CDR3 is TGTGCCAGCAGCGAACCGGGGGTCGGTGACGCTTTCTTT.